This T cell receptor beta chain was sequenced in a study of T-cell reconstitution after alpha-beta-depleted transplantation in children. Germline CDR1 is MDHEN and CDR2 is SYDVKM. Trimming took off 7 bases at V and 2 bases at J, with 17 bases between the two ends. The CDR3 runs 15 residues. TCRbeta library construction was performed incorporating unique molecular identifiers. TCRdb re-called the PCR reads through MiXCR, storing one row per CDR3 protein. The sample contains around 78,000 distinct CDR3 sequences, about 7% of which appear only once. The TCR was taken from a human donor who donated a stem cell graft to a child with acute lymphoblastic leukemia. The chain carries TRBV28 and TRBJ1-1; D perhaps matches TRBD1 (5 bases). The sample in question was PBMCs from the stem cell graft donor, obtained from the stem cell graft. This chain's CDR3 is CASTSRWDPNTEAFF. The CDR3 DNA sequence: TGTGCCAGCACCTCTCGCTGGGACCCCAACACTGAAGCTTTCTTT.